The 30 T cell receptor beta chains below come from one sample, sequenced in a study of shared clonotypes between healthy human individuals. Assay: immunoSEQ multiplex PCR; the TCRdb copy retains only in-frame clones and omits some. Altogether about 2.3 million clones are present, 85% to 95% being singletons, with the ten largest covering around 0.38%. Sequencing was performed on naive CD4+ T cells from PBMCs. Subset of the sample: CD45RA+ positively selected. These receptor sequences come from a man aged 18 to 35 in good health. Some clones in this sample may be carry-over from other donors' samples.

The V and J genes are TRBV7-2 and TRBJ2-1; 9 bases align to TRBD1. The V and J ends lost 5 bases and 4 bases, in that order; junction bases with no gene match: 9. Germline-derived CDR1 and CDR2 are SGHTA and FQGNSA. CDR3 length: 16 amino acids. CDR3 nucleotide sequence: TGTGCCAGCAGCACCAGCAGTGGGACAGGGTACAATGAGCAGTTCTTC. It specifies CASSTSSGTGYNEQFF. The complete variable domain, with remaining parts taken from reference TRBV7-2 and TRBJ2-1, reads GAGVSQSPSNKVTEKGKDVELRCDPISGHTALYWYRQSLGQGLEFLIYFQGNSAPDKSGLPSDRFSAERTGGSVSTLTIQRTQQEDSAVYLCASSTSSGTGYNEQFFGPGTRLTVL.

There are a few counts of this clone. The J gene is TRBJ1-5, the V gene TRBV21-1; the DNA was not used to check the table's D call, TRBD1. TRBV21-1 is a listed pseudogene. The CDR3 runs to 13 residues. The CDR3 reads CASITGCDQPQHF. In nucleotides, the CDR3 is TGTGCCAGCATTACAGGGTGTGATCAGCCCCAGCATTTT.

The gene calls are TRBV4-3 and TRBJ2-7, with TRBD1 matching over 7 bases. This CDR3 is 15 amino acids long. Per germline, CDR1 LGHNA and CDR2 YSLEER. Germline trimming cut 3 bases from V and 2 bases from J; bases unmatched to any gene: 7. The CDR3 here is CASSQLTGAPYEQYF. For the CDR3, the DNA is TGCGCCAGCAGCCAGTTAACAGGGGCCCCCTACGAGCAGTACTTC.

V gene TRBV19 combines with J gene TRBJ1-1, with D possibly being TRBD1 (5 bases). The CDR3 is made up of 14 amino acids. The V end lost 5 bases, the J end lost 3 bases, and 13 bases lay between the germline ends. Germline CDR1 is LNHDA and CDR2 is SQIVND (reference sequence). CDR3 DNA sequence: TGTGCCAGTAGTCTCAGGGACCGTTACACTGAAGCTTTCTTT. Translation gives CASSLRDRYTEAFF.

The gene calls are TRBV5-4 and TRBJ2-7; D might be TRBD1 or TRBD2, each matching 6 bases. Trimming shortened V by 4 bases and J by 2 bases, and 19 bases separated the two germline ends. This CDR3 contains 16 residues. CDR1 is SGHNT and CDR2 is YYREEE in the germline V gene (reference sequence). CDR3 in amino acids: CASSGGRAAAPYEQYF. In nucleotides, the CDR3 is TGTGCCAGCAGCGGGGGGCGGGCTGCCGCCCCCTACGAGCAGTACTTC. The complete variable domain, with remaining parts taken from reference TRBV5-4 and TRBJ2-7, reads ETGVTQSPTHLIKTRGQQVTLRCSSQSGHNTVSWYQQALGQGPQFIFQYYREEENGRGNFPPRFSGLQFPNYSSELNVNALELDDSALYLCASSGGRAAAPYEQYFGPGTRLTVT.

This rearrangement joins TRBV10-3 to TRBJ2-1, with 8 positions matching TRBD2. With V trimmed by 10 bases and J by 4 bases, 12 bases remained unmatched. The CDR3 spans 15 residues. Germline V CDR1 and CDR2: ENHRY, SYGVKD. The CDR3 loop is CATMSSSGLYNEQFF. CDR3 DNA: TGTGCCACCATGTCTTCTAGCGGGCTGTACAATGAGCAGTTCTTC.

Notes on this clone: Within the sample, other DNA sequences also encode this same CDR3. The rearrangement joins TRBV7-9 to TRBJ1-1; D is undetermined. The CDR3 has 15 residues. With 3 bases removed from V and 0 bases from J, the gap between germline ends came to 11 bases. CDR1 SEHNR and CDR2 FQNEAQ come from the germline V gene (reference sequence). The CDR3: CASSFSGVMNTEAFF. The CDR3 coding sequence is TGTGCCAGCAGCTTCTCGGGAGTCATGAACACTGAAGCTTTCTTT.

Of note for this clone: At one boundary the junction diverges from the germline segment, which might be a read error. In DNA, the CDR3 is TGCGCCAGCGGTGAACTAGTGTCAGATACGCAGTATTTT. This encodes CASGELVSDTQYF. The chain couples TRBV10-1 to TRBJ2-3, with TRBD2 as a possible D gene (5 bases). CDR3 length: 13 residues. The germline CDR1 and CDR2 sequences are WNHNN and SYGVQD (reference sequence).

The chain combines TRBV5-1 with TRBJ2-4, with TRBD2 as a possible D gene (6 bases). The ends were cut back, 4 bases at V and 4 bases at J, with 6 bases in the middle. CDR1 is SGHRS and CDR2 is YFSETQ in the germline V gene. This CDR3 is 12 amino acids long. CDR3 residues: CASSGGKNIQYF. The DNA for the CDR3 is TGCGCCAGCAGCGGGGGGAAAAACATTCAGTACTTC.

The chain has TRBV7-9 and TRBJ1-2; D is unresolved. This CDR3 is 12 amino acids long. Per germline, CDR1 SEHNR and CDR2 FQNEAQ (reference sequence). V was pared by 6 bases and J by 5 bases, with 10 bases between. The CDR3 region is CASSFQEYGYTF. In DNA form, the CDR3 reads TGTGCCAGCAGTTTCCAGGAATATGGCTACACCTTC.

This clone was found once. This chain links TRBV5-1 with TRBJ2-4; a weak D match, TRBD1 (7 bases). CDR3 length: 15 residues. From germline, CDR1 is SGHRS and CDR2 YFSETQ. V was shortened by 4 bases and J by 9 bases, with 20 bases between the two germline ends. The CDR3 spells CASSPDTGTAGIQYF. In nucleotides, the CDR3 is TGCGCCAGCAGCCCCGACACCGGGACAGCGGGCATTCAGTACTTC.

This sequence joins TRBV10-3 and TRBJ1-1; D remains unclear. This CDR3 spans 12 amino acids. Germline assignment: CDR1 ENHRY and CDR2 SYGVKD. Trimming removed 3 bases from V and 7 bases from J, with 9 bases in between. The CDR3 spells CAISDGVYEAFF. CDR3 DNA: TGTGCCATCAGTGATGGGGTTTATGAAGCTTTCTTT.

The chain uses TRBV28 and TRBJ1-5; TRBD1 aligns across 8 bases. The CDR3 contains 17 residues. CDR1 and CDR2 from the germline V gene are MDHEN and SYDVKM. J lost 0 bases, V lost 6 bases, and 10 bases had no gene match. CDR3 amino acids: CASSQGQDYYSNQPQHF. CDR3 nucleotides: TGTGCCAGCAGCCAGGGACAGGACTACTATAGCAATCAGCCCCAGCATTTT.

This chain uses TRBV10-3 with TRBJ2-5; D call uncertain. Per germline, CDR1 ENHRY and CDR2 SYGVKD. This CDR3 is built from 14 residues. V was trimmed by 4 bases and J by 0 bases, leaving 9 bases between them. CDR3 loop: CAISAQNNQETQYF. The CDR3 DNA is TGTGCCATCAGTGCACAGAACAACCAAGAGACCCAGTACTTC.

V and J are TRBV10-1 and TRBJ2-5; possibly TRBD1 or TRBD2 for D (6 bases each). V lost 1 base and J lost 5, with 14 bases in between. The germline V gene encodes CDR1 WNHNN and CDR2 SYGVQD (reference sequence). This CDR3 is 15 amino acids long. The CDR3 protein is CASSELGGRWETQYF. The CDR3 coding sequence is TGCGCCAGCAGTGAGTTAGGGGGGCGGTGGGAGACCCAGTACTTC.

The CDR3 nucleotides read TGTGCCAGCAGCTTGAGCGGAGGGGCGAGTAATCAGCCCCAGCATTTT. It translates to CASSLSGGASNQPQHF. V gene TRBV7-2 combines with J gene TRBJ1-5, with D possibly matching TRBD1 (5 bases). Germline-derived CDR1 and CDR2 are SGHTA and FQGNSA. This CDR3 spans 16 amino acids. Between the trimmed V and J ends, which lost 3 bases and 4 bases, there was a span of 16 bases.

V is TRBV30 and J is TRBJ1-1, with D possibly matching TRBD1 (5 bases). V was trimmed by 0 bases and J by 7 bases, leaving 12 bases between them. CDR3 length equals 13 residues. CDR1 is GTSNPN, CDR2 SVGIG, per germline (reference sequence). CDR3 sequence reads: CAWSVTGADEAFF. The CDR3 coding sequence is TGTGCCTGGAGTGTAACCGGGGCGGATGAAGCTTTCTTT.

In this sample, this clone turned up a few times. This chain links TRBV4-3 with TRBJ1-2; 11 bases agree with TRBD1. The J segment lost 0 bases and the V segment lost 4 bases, leaving 4 bases of the junction unmatched. Looked up from germline, CDR1 is LGHNA and CDR2 is YSLEER. CDR3 length equals 16 residues. CDR3 sequence: CASSPLGQGANYGYTF. The CDR3 DNA reads TGCGCCAGCAGCCCCCTGGGACAGGGGGCTAACTATGGCTACACCTTC.

This chain uses TRBV6-5 with TRBJ1-3, with a weak D call TRBD1 (5 bases). The CDR3 is 13 residues long. The V gene lost 5 bases and the J gene lost 4 bases, with 9 bases spanning the gap. CDR1 and CDR2 (germline): MNHEY, SVGAGI. CDR3 protein: CASSTRQGNTIYF. The DNA for the CDR3 is TGTGCCAGCAGTACCCGACAGGGAAACACCATATATTTT.

The J gene is TRBJ1-5, the V gene TRBV7-2; no definite D call. Germline V gene data show CDR1 as SGHTA and CDR2 as FQGNSA. Deletions cut 0 bases from V and 11 bases from J, with 17 bases between. The CDR3 contains 15 residues. The CDR3 DNA is TGTGCCAGCAGCTTAGCCGGTAGAGGTACTGCGGCCCAGCATTTT. As protein: CASSLAGRGTAAQHF.

The chain recombines TRBV7-3 with TRBJ2-7; D gene ambiguous. Germline V gene lookup returns CDR1 SGHTA and CDR2 FQGTGA. Between the trimmed V and J ends, which lost 5 bases and 1 base, there was a span of 15 bases. The CDR3 extends over 15 amino acids. CDR3 sequence: CASSLEPASSYEQYF. CDR3 DNA sequence: TGTGCCAGCAGCCTCGAACCGGCGTCGTCCTACGAGCAGTACTTC.

The sample holds a few counts of this clone. The chain has TRBV7-9 and TRBJ1-1, with D perhaps TRBD1 (5 bases). This CDR3 comprises 14 residues. V shed 10 bases and J shed 1 base, with 16 bases lying between them. Germline CDR1 and CDR2: SEHNR and FQNEAQ (reference sequence). The CDR3, as DNA: TGTGCCACTACCGTGTTTGGGGCGAACACTGAAGCTTTCTTT. It is translated as CATTVFGANTEAFF.

J is TRBJ1-2 and V is TRBV28; D not certain. V lost 4 bases to trimming and J lost 6 bases, with 9 bases between them. The CDR3 totals 12 residues. Germline V gives CDR1 MDHEN, CDR2 SYDVKM. This chain's CDR3 is CASSSGANGYTF. CDR3 DNA sequence: TGTGCCAGCAGTTCAGGCGCTAATGGCTACACCTTC.

V is TRBV4-2 and J is TRBJ1-1, with a tentative D call TRBD1 (5 bases). The germline V gene encodes CDR1 LGHNA and CDR2 YNFKEQ. The length of the CDR3 is 15 residues. Trimming left V 0 bases short and J 6 bases short, with 14 bases between. The CDR3 DNA reads TGTGCCAGCAGCCAAGATCCGCAGGGATGGGCTGAAGCTTTCTTT. Protein sequence: CASSQDPQGWAEAFF.

Here the CDR3 reads CASSPLTGIHEQYF. CDR3 nucleotides: TGTGCCAGCAGCCCGTTGACAGGGATCCACGAGCAGTACTTC. The chain combines TRBV11-2 with TRBJ2-7; TRBD1 matches at 7 bases. V lost 5 bases and J lost 5; bases outside the gene matches: 9. The V gene's germline CDR1 is SGHAT and CDR2 FQNNGV. The CDR3 has 14 amino acids.

This chain uses TRBV2 with TRBJ2-7; 9 bases match TRBD1. This CDR3 comprises 13 residues. Germline V gene sequence: CDR1 SNHLY, CDR2 FYNNEI. V dropped 6 bases and J dropped 5; count of bases not matched to a gene: 5. The CDR3 DNA reads as TGTGCCAGCAGACGGGACAGGGAGAACGAGCAGTACTTC. It is translated as CASRRDRENEQYF.

V is TRBV7-9 and J is TRBJ2-7; 9 bases agree with TRBD1. The CDR3 totals 15 residues. From germline, CDR1 is SEHNR and CDR2 FQNEAQ (reference sequence). The trim removed 6 bases at V and 4 bases at J, leaving 10 bases unmatched. The CDR3 sequence: CASSFPGQGGYEQYF. CDR3 nucleotide sequence: TGTGCCAGCAGTTTCCCGGGACAGGGTGGGTACGAGCAGTACTTC.

The chain carries TRBV28 and TRBJ2-1; D is possibly TRBD2 (6 bases). The CDR3 loop spans 14 amino acids. The germline CDR1 and CDR2 sequences are MDHEN and SYDVKM. V lost 6 bases to trimming and J lost 5 bases, with 14 bases between them. CDR3 region: CASRGLIDNNEQFF. The DNA for the CDR3 is TGTGCCAGCAGGGGACTGATAGACAACAATGAGCAGTTCTTC.

This clone was seen only once. This chain links TRBV30 with TRBJ2-1, with a possible D match to TRBD1 (6 bases). Between the trimmed V and J ends, which lost 4 bases and 4 bases, there was a span of 11 bases. The CDR3 runs 13 residues. Germline V gene lookup returns CDR1 GTSNPN and CDR2 SVGIG (reference sequence). As DNA, the CDR3 is TGTGCCTGGACCGCGGACAGTTACAATGAGCAGTTCTTC. Translation gives CAWTADSYNEQFF.

V and J are TRBV19 and TRBJ2-1; D perhaps matches TRBD1 (6 bases). Looked up from germline, CDR1 is LNHDA and CDR2 is SQIVND (reference sequence). This CDR3 is built from 13 residues. Trimming stripped 7 bases from V and 4 bases from J, with 11 bases between. The CDR3 protein is CASTDSRYNEQFF. CDR3 DNA: TGTGCCAGTACGGACAGCCGATACAATGAGCAGTTCTTC.